The rows below give T cell receptor beta chains drawn from one sample of a study of T-cell reconstitution after alpha-beta-depleted transplantation in children. MiXCR was run by TCRdb on the PCR reads, yielding one entry per CDR3 protein. Of over 400,000 distinct CDR3 sequences listed, roughly an eighth are singletons. The source was PBMCs from the stem cell graft donor, collected from the stem cell graft. The receptors shown here come from a human donor who donated a stem cell graft to a child with combined immunodeficiency. CDR3s include the opening cysteine and the closing phenylalanine or tryptophan. The D gene is left open where the match is weak. A row's size may be missing; if present it is once, few, many or a size class.

v_call: TRBV7-2; d_call: .; clone_size: once; j_call: TRBJ2-5; cdr3_nt: TGTGCCAGCAGCTTAGGGGGCAGGAAAGGGACCCAGTACTTC; cdr3_aa: CASSLGGRKGTQYF
v_call: TRBV5-1; d_call: .; clone_size: .; j_call: TRBJ2-4; cdr3_nt: TGCGCCAGCAGCTTGGCGGAGGGATTAGCCAAAAACATTCAGTACTTC; cdr3_aa: CASSLAEGLAKNIQYF
v_call: TRBV6-4; d_call: .; clone_size: many; j_call: TRBJ2-2; cdr3_nt: TGTGCCAGCAGTCCACTAGGACAGTGGGACACCGGGGAGCTGTTTTTT; cdr3_aa: CASSPLGQWDTGELFF
v_call: TRBV5-1; d_call: .; clone_size: many; j_call: TRBJ1-1; cdr3_nt: TGCGCCAGCAGCTTTGGGCAGGGGCGCCGGGAGAACACTGAAGCTTTCTTT; cdr3_aa: CASSFGQGRRENTEAFF
v_call: TRBV7-8; d_call: TRBD2; clone_size: .; j_call: TRBJ2-3; cdr3_nt: TGTGCCAGCAGCTTGTTCACCGGACCGGGAGGGCCAAATACGCAGTATTTT; cdr3_aa: CASSLFTGPGGPNTQYF
v_call: TRBV12-3/TRBV12-4; d_call: TRBD2; clone_size: .; j_call: TRBJ2-7; cdr3_nt: TGTGCCACCGGACTAGCGGGAGGGTCGGACGAGCAGTACTTC; cdr3_aa: CATGLAGGSDEQYF
v_call: TRBV27; d_call: .; clone_size: many; j_call: TRBJ2-3; cdr3_nt: TGTGCCAGCAGATCGGGAGATACGCAGTATTTT; cdr3_aa: CASRSGDTQYF
v_call: TRBV5-5; d_call: .; clone_size: many; j_call: TRBJ2-1; cdr3_nt: TGTGCCAGCATCATCCCGGGCCTAGCGTCTGGGGATGAGCAGTTCTTC; cdr3_aa: CASIIPGLASGDEQFF
v_call: TRBV3-1; d_call: .; clone_size: .; j_call: TRBJ2-1; cdr3_nt: TGTGCCAGCAGCCCCCCCTCACTTCGACCCTTCAGGGTTGAGCAGTTCTTC; cdr3_aa: CASSPPSLRPFRVEQFF
v_call: TRBV6-2/TRBV6-3; d_call: TRBD1; clone_size: many; j_call: TRBJ2-7; cdr3_nt: TGTGCCAGCGCGGACAGGGCGATCGAGCAGTACTTC; cdr3_aa: CASADRAIEQYF
v_call: TRBV12-3/TRBV12-4; d_call: TRBD2; clone_size: many; j_call: TRBJ2-2; cdr3_nt: TGTGCCAGCAGCCCCGGGACTAGGATATTCCGCGACACCGGGGAGCTGTTTTTT; cdr3_aa: CASSPGTRIFRDTGELFF
v_call: TRBV10-3; d_call: .; clone_size: many; j_call: TRBJ2-3; cdr3_nt: TGTGCCATCAGTGACGGGGGGCTCGGCGGTGATACGCAGTATTTT; cdr3_aa: CAISDGGLGGDTQYF
v_call: TRBV4-2; d_call: .; clone_size: few; j_call: TRBJ2-5; cdr3_nt: TGTGCCAGCAGCCAACGATTCGTGCGGGGCGGAAAACAATCGGAGACCCAGTACTTC; cdr3_aa: CASSQRFVRGGKQSETQYF
v_call: TRBV6-5; d_call: .; clone_size: .; j_call: TRBJ2-2; cdr3_nt: TGTGCCAGCAGTTACTCCCTAGAGGTCTGGAAGGTCACCGGGGAGCTGTTTTTT; cdr3_aa: CASSYSLEVWKVTGELFF
v_call: TRBV3-1; d_call: .; clone_size: .; j_call: TRBJ1-2; cdr3_nt: TGTGCCAGCAGCCAATTACTTCCGGGCGACTATGGCTACACCTTC; cdr3_aa: CASSQLLPGDYGYTF
v_call: TRBV6-5; d_call: TRBD2; clone_size: few; j_call: TRBJ2-7; cdr3_nt: TGTGCCAGCAGTTACCCCGGACTAGCGGGGGCCTCGCCCTCCTACGAGCAGTACTTC; cdr3_aa: CASSYPGLAGASPSYEQYF